What follows are 3 T cell receptor beta chains derived from one specimen sequenced in a study of blood T cells in healthy people across ages. Primers used in a second PCR of roughly 6 to 11 cycles were a sample-barcoded 5' primer and a J-beta primer mix. TCRdb reanalysed the 5' RACE reads using MiXCR and keeps one entry per CDR3 protein. Of 700,000 or so distinct CDR3 sequences in the sample, around 41% were seen once. The sample taken for sequencing was blood. Every receptor here comes from an elderly man in good health.

This clonotype was counted a few times. The V call is TRBV25-1, the J call TRBJ2-3; 9 bases are a match to TRBD2. The CDR3 loop spans 18 amino acids. Germline V lookup: CDR1 MGHDK, CDR2 SYGVNS. The V and J ends lost 3 bases and 2 bases, in that order; junction bases with no gene match: 12. The CDR3 sequence is CASSDTLAGNTFTDTQYF. CDR3 DNA: TGTGCCAGCAGTGATACCCTAGCGGGGAATACTTTCACAGATACGCAGTATTTT.

This clonotype was counted only a few times. This rearrangement joins TRBV10-3 to TRBJ2-3, with 12 bases fitting TRBD2. Germline V gene lookup returns CDR1 ENHRY and CDR2 SYGVKD. V dropped 2 bases and J dropped 4; count of bases not matched to a gene: 7. The CDR3 loop spans 17 amino acids. The CDR3 DNA is TGTGCCATCAGTGAGCCTGGGACTAGCGGGTTTTCAGATACGCAGTATTTT. This encodes CAISEPGTSGFSDTQYF.

The chain has TRBV5-1 and TRBJ2-1; no clear D gene. The CDR3 is 16 residues long. Deletions cut 0 bases from V and 0 bases from J, with 10 bases between. CDR1 and CDR2 (germline): SGHRS, YFSETQ. The CDR3 DNA reads TGCGCCAGCAGCTTGGCTACAGCCAGCTCCTACAATGAGCAGTTCTTC. This encodes CASSLATASSYNEQFF.